Listed below are T cell receptor beta chains from one sample, sequenced in a study of blood T cell repertoires in COVID-19. Using immunoSEQ multiplex PCR, the repertoire was profiled, and TCRdb retains in-frame clones only, with some absent. The table shows over 200,000 clones, with approximately 91% occurring only once. Sequencing used peripheral blood. The receptors were gathered from a man in his sixties who had recovered from COVID-19. The CDR3 runs from the conserved cysteine through the conserved F or W. A D gene is named only where the DNA matches it firmly.

v_call | d_call | cdr3_aa
TRBV11-3 | TRBD2 | CASSRGLAGDEQYF
TRBV5-6 | TRBD2 | CASSFEGLAGLYNEQFF
TRBV14 | . | CASSQSPRTEAFF
TRBV5-1 | . | CASSFPGHGYTF
TRBV19 | . | CASSIQGKQETQYF
TRBV6-5 | TRBD2 | CASRGSGTYEQYF
TRBV9 | TRBD1 | CASSVEGGQGADTQYF
TRBV19 | TRBD1 | CASSIARQGPTPYEQYF
TRBV4-3 | TRBD1 | CASSQGTGGEYIQYF
TRBV7-9 | TRBD1 | CASSLGGTGENTEAFF
TRBV5-1 | TRBD1 | CASSWGQGPSYEQYF
TRBV7-2 | . | CASSPERESHEQYF
TRBV2 | . | CATIPTSTDTQYF
TRBV5-1 | TRBD1 | CASSLWGQGSMNTEAFF
TRBV5-6 | TRBD1 | CASSAPGQGETQYF
TRBV19 | . | CASSMGGAVGEQYF
TRBV18 | . | CASSMTDSVYGYTF
TRBV9 | TRBD1 | CASSVGGTASGLKTQYF
TRBV14 | TRBD1 | CASSREQGGNSPLHF
TRBV27 | . | CASSLTRSYEQYF
TRBV27 | . | CASSSLPGLTNTGELFF
TRBV3-1/TRBV3-2 | TRBD1 | CASSVYRGQFEKLFF
TRBV28 | . | CASSWRTDFSNQPQHF
TRBV18 | TRBD1 | CASSPRQGSDNQPQHF
TRBV5-1 | . | CASRAGHTGELFF
TRBV9 | . | CASSADSLNSPLHF
TRBV7-3 | TRBD1 | CASSLKGQGIGELFF
TRBV25-1 | TRBD1 | CASSEQGASNYGYTF
TRBV2 | . | CASSELPSPGTQYF
TRBV11-3 | . | CASSRGRAENTEAFF
TRBV3-1/TRBV3-2 | TRBD1 | CASSQITDRGGTDTQYF
TRBV27 | TRBD2 | CASSPQRGIAGLTDTQYF
TRBV10-3 | . | CAIQRGRENTEAFF
TRBV3-1/TRBV3-2 | TRBD2 | CASSPWGLAGVGGTQYF
TRBV5-4 | TRBD1 | CASSLGPGGAYEQYF
TRBV6-5 | . | CASRERGELFF
TRBV19 | TRBD1 | CASQPPGQGNSPLHF
TRBV30 | . | CAWSGGGSDRLVQPQHF
TRBV3-1/TRBV3-2 | TRBD2 | CASSQSERGSSYEQYF
TRBV13 | TRBD1 | CASARVQGAIYEQFF
TRBV28 | . | CASSFWGVTGELFF
TRBV7-2 | TRBD2 | CASSSHGTRETQYF
TRBV7-6 | TRBD1 | CASSYRGFQETQYF
TRBV19 | . | CASSILLDTYGYTF
TRBV19 | . | CASSITLWVEDGQTQYF
TRBV7-9 | TRBD2 | CASSSRGGFYTDTQYF
TRBV12-5 | . | CASGPPGPGAEAFF
TRBV6-7 | . | CASSYSSAGPYEQYF
TRBV27 | . | CASSLTGSSYEQYF
TRBV14 | TRBD1 | CASSHSRGNSPLHF
TRBV7-9 | . | CASSGSGGYGYTF
TRBV24-1 | TRBD1 | CATSETTGTGVYEQYF
TRBV4-1 | . | CASSQGNRELFF
TRBV7-2 | TRBD1 | CASNSGTGLYEQYF
TRBV3-1/TRBV3-2 | TRBD1 | CASSQGSTGAQQPQHF
TRBV10-3 | TRBD1 | CAITPGQGSSEQYF
TRBV9 | TRBD1 | CASSGVTGANSGNTIYF